This entry features one T cell receptor beta chain sequence. This CDR3 region has 15 residues. V was pared by 0 bases and J by 1 base, with 8 bases between. Germline-derived CDR1 and CDR2 are SGHRS and YFSETQ. Sequencing used immunoSEQ multiplex PCR; TCRdb keeps in-frame clones, though not all of them. The table shows roughly 29,000 clones, with approximately 92% occurring only once. The data belong to a study of T cell changes during pregnancy in multiple sclerosis. This receptor was identified in a female donor with multiple sclerosis, enrolled in a pregnancy study. The sample consisted of CD8+ T cells from peripheral blood mononuclear cells, taken before pregnancy. V gene TRBV5-1 combines with J gene TRBJ2-1; the D gene is possibly TRBD2 (5 bases). CDR3 residues: CASSLDGDSYNEQFF. The CDR3 nucleotides read TGCGCCAGCAGCTTGGACGGGGATTCCTACAATGAGCAGTTCTTC. Variable domain in full (rest from reference TRBV5-1 and TRBJ2-1): KAGVTQTPRYLIKTRGQQVTLSCSPISGHRSVSWYQQTPGQGLQFLFEYFSETQRNKGNFPGRFSGRQFSNSRSEMNVSTLELGDSALYLCASSLDGDSYNEQFFGPGTRLTVL.